The rows below give T cell receptor beta chains drawn from one sample of a study of spatial heterogeneity in lung cancer. TCRdb reprocessed the 5' RACE reads via MiXCR and lists one record per CDR3 protein. Here the sample spans around 110,000 distinct CDR3 sequences, 12% being singletons. Sample: PBMCs, taken at follow-up. The receptors here all came from a male donor with early-stage non-small cell lung cancer. Both conserved end residues are part of each CDR3. A D gene is named only where the DNA matches it firmly. Where a row states a size, it is once, few, many or the class of an expanded clone; other rows omit it.

v_gene,j_gene,d_gene,abundance,CDR3aa,CDR3nt
TRBV24-1,TRBJ1-1,TRBD1,few,CATSDMGQLLNTEAFF,TGTGCCACCAGTGATATGGGACAGTTATTGAACACTGAAGCTTTCTTT
TRBV3-1,TRBJ1-3,NA,few,CASSRGTPSRNTIYF,TGTGCCAGCAGCCGCGGGACACCGTCCCGAAACACCATATATTTT
TRBV18,TRBJ2-3,NA,many,CASSPGADTQYF,TGTGCCAGCTCACCCGGAGCAGATACGCAGTATTTT
TRBV20-1,TRBJ2-1,TRBD2,NA,CSATSGSYNEQFF,TGCAGTGCCACTAGCGGGAGCTACAATGAGCAGTTCTTC
TRBV27,TRBJ1-5,NA,many,CASSLWLNNQPQHF,TGTGCCAGCAGTTTATGGCTCAACAATCAGCCCCAGCATTTT
TRBV9,TRBJ2-3,TRBD2,NA,CASSLSGDYTDTQYF,TGTGCCAGCAGCCTCAGCGGGGACTACACAGATACGCAGTATTTT
TRBV3-2,TRBJ1-1,NA,NA,CASSQDGPLGEAFF,TGTGCCAGCAGCCAAGACGGTCCTTTAGGTGAAGCTTTCTTT
TRBV4-2,TRBJ1-4,TRBD1,NA,CASSQERQGSGRGEKLFF,TGTGCCAGCAGCCAAGAGAGACAGGGGTCGGGAAGGGGTGAAAAACTGTTTTTT
TRBV18,TRBJ2-7,NA,NA,CASSPGGYEQYF,TGTGCCAGCTCACCAGGCGGCTACGAGCAGTACTTC
TRBV10-1,TRBJ2-3,NA,NA,CASSRRQSSSTDTQYF,TGCGCCAGCAGTAGACGGCAGTCCTCTAGCACAGATACGCAGTATTTT
TRBV12-3/TRBV12-4,TRBJ2-7,TRBD2,many,CASSSPGGYEQYF,TGTGCCAGCAGCTCCCCGGGGGGGTACGAGCAGTACTTC
TRBV20-1,TRBJ2-7,TRBD2,few,CSAWTSGATYEQYF,TGCAGTGCTTGGACTAGCGGGGCGACCTACGAGCAGTACTTC
TRBV5-1,TRBJ1-1,NA,NA,CASSWGSVRNTEAFF,TGCGCCAGCAGTTGGGGATCGGTCCGGAACACTGAAGCTTTCTTT
TRBV10-1,TRBJ1-1,TRBD1,few,CASSPGTGIIGTEAFF,TGCGCCAGCAGCCCCGGGACAGGAATTATAGGCACTGAAGCTTTCTTT
TRBV20-1,TRBJ2-1,NA,few,CSASGPRNEQFF,TGCAGTGCTAGTGGACCTCGGAATGAGCAGTTCTTC
TRBV12-3/TRBV12-4,TRBJ2-7,TRBD1,many,CASSGGTGEQYF,TGTGCCAGCTCAGGGGGTACGGGCGAGCAGTACTTC
TRBV11-3,TRBJ2-3,TRBD2,NA,CASSSGGPSGGTDTQYF,TGTGCCAGCAGCTCGGGCGGGCCTAGCGGGGGAACAGATACGCAGTATTTT
TRBV11-2,TRBJ2-1,NA,few,CASSLEFSPFNEQFF,TGTGCCAGCAGCTTAGAATTCAGCCCCTTCAATGAGCAGTTCTTC
TRBV15,TRBJ2-1,NA,few,CATSSGYNEQFF,TGTGCCACCAGCTCAGGGTACAATGAGCAGTTCTTC
TRBV9,TRBJ2-7,NA,NA,CASSVDSSYEQYF,TGTGCCAGCAGCGTGGACAGCTCCTACGAGCAGTACTTC
TRBV10-3,TRBJ1-4,NA,many,CATGSPRTNEKLFF,TGTGCCACGGGAAGCCCCCGGACTAATGAAAAACTGTTTTTT
TRBV12-3/TRBV12-4,TRBJ2-7,NA,few,CASSLRGSYEQYF,TGTGCCAGCAGTTTAAGGGGATCCTACGAGCAGTACTTC
TRBV11-2,TRBJ2-1,NA,NA,CASSLGRNNEQFF,TGTGCCAGCAGCTTAGGTAGAAACAATGAGCAGTTCTTC
TRBV10-3,TRBJ1-2,NA,few,CAITEDRGGGYTF,TGTGCCATCACCGAGGACAGAGGAGGCGGCTACACCTTC
TRBV29-1,TRBJ2-7,NA,many,CSVQPIHGYEQYF,TGCAGCGTCCAACCTATCCATGGGTACGAGCAGTACTTC
TRBV11-3,TRBJ2-5,TRBD1,NA,CASSLRTGQETQYF,TGTGCCAGCAGCTTGCGGACAGGTCAAGAGACCCAGTACTTC
TRBV28,TRBJ2-3,NA,NA,CASSSPGVGNTQYF,TGTGCCAGCAGTTCCCCGGGGGTCGGAAATACGCAGTATTTT
TRBV12-5,TRBJ2-3,NA,NA,CASGFRGADTQYF,TGTGCTAGTGGTTTTAGGGGGGCAGATACGCAGTATTTT
TRBV10-3,TRBJ2-6,TRBD1,many,CAISSGQGGTRSNVLTF,TGTGCCATCAGTTCGGGACAGGGGGGGACAAGGTCCAACGTCCTGACTTTC
TRBV2,TRBJ2-5,NA,NA,CASRKGEGQETQYF,TGTGCCAGCAGAAAGGGGGAGGGGCAAGAGACCCAGTACTTC
TRBV6-6,TRBJ2-6,NA,many,CASSYLVLDGANVLTF,TGTGCCAGCAGTTACTTGGTCCTCGACGGGGCCAACGTCCTGACTTTC
TRBV6-6,TRBJ1-2,NA,few,CASSNQDGPNYGYTF,TGTGCCAGCAGTAACCAGGACGGACCAAACTATGGCTACACCTTC
TRBV11-1,TRBJ1-6,NA,many,CASSRGLLSSYNSPLHF,TGTGCCAGCAGCCGGGGACTCCTGAGCTCCTATAATTCACCCCTCCACTTT
TRBV20-1,TRBJ1-2,NA,many,CSARDLALPIDTF,TGCAGTGCTAGAGATTTGGCCCTACCGATCGACACCTTC
TRBV5-1,TRBJ2-1,NA,few,CASSLRGIGNEQFF,TGCGCCAGCAGCTTGAGGGGTATCGGCAATGAGCAGTTCTTC
TRBV21-1,TRBJ2-4,NA,few,CASSKGWQAENIQYF,TGTGCCAGCAGCAAAGGGTGGCAAGCAGAAAACATTCAGTACTTC
TRBV7-9,TRBJ1-1,NA,many,CATPLQGGTEAFF,TGTGCCACCCCGTTACAGGGCGGGACTGAAGCTTTCTTT
TRBV7-2,TRBJ2-1,TRBD1,few,CASSLAGQGTGEQFF,TGTGCCAGCAGCTTAGCGGGACAGGGTACGGGTGAGCAGTTCTTC
TRBV12-3/TRBV12-4,TRBJ1-4,NA,NA,CASSFAWGKLFF,TGTGCCAGCAGTTTCGCGTGGGGAAAACTGTTTTTT
TRBV4-3,TRBJ1-1,TRBD1,NA,CASSHDRANTEAFF,TGCGCCAGCAGCCACGACAGGGCGAACACTGAAGCTTTCTTT
TRBV5-5,TRBJ1-5,NA,many,CASSLARGMGNQPQHF,TGTGCCAGCAGCTTAGCCAGGGGAATGGGCAATCAGCCCCAGCATTTT
TRBV20-1,TRBJ2-7,TRBD1,many,CSATGQGTYEQYF,TGCAGTGCTACGGGACAGGGTACCTACGAGCAGTACTTC
TRBV9,TRBJ2-2,NA,NA,CASGRENTGELFF,TGTGCCTCCGGGAGAGAGAACACCGGGGAGCTGTTTTTT
TRBV28,TRBJ2-7,NA,NA,CASSRSGGGAYEQYF,TGTGCCAGCAGTAGGAGTGGCGGAGGGGCCTACGAGCAGTACTTC
TRBV11-2,TRBJ2-6,NA,NA,CASSSVRRLSGANVLTF,TGTGCCAGCAGCTCTGTGCGGCGCCTCTCTGGGGCCAACGTCCTGACTTTC
TRBV12-3/TRBV12-4,TRBJ2-3,NA,NA,CASSFWGPSLTDTQYF,TGTGCCAGCAGTTTTTGGGGTCCCAGTCTCACAGATACGCAGTATTTT
TRBV9,TRBJ2-1,TRBD2,NA,CASSVGGGPWDNEQFF,TGTGCCAGCAGCGTAGGCGGGGGGCCTTGGGACAATGAGCAGTTCTTC
TRBV5-1,TRBJ1-1,TRBD1,NA,CASSTQGGNTEAFF,TGCGCCAGCAGTACCCAGGGGGGGAACACTGAAGCTTTCTTT